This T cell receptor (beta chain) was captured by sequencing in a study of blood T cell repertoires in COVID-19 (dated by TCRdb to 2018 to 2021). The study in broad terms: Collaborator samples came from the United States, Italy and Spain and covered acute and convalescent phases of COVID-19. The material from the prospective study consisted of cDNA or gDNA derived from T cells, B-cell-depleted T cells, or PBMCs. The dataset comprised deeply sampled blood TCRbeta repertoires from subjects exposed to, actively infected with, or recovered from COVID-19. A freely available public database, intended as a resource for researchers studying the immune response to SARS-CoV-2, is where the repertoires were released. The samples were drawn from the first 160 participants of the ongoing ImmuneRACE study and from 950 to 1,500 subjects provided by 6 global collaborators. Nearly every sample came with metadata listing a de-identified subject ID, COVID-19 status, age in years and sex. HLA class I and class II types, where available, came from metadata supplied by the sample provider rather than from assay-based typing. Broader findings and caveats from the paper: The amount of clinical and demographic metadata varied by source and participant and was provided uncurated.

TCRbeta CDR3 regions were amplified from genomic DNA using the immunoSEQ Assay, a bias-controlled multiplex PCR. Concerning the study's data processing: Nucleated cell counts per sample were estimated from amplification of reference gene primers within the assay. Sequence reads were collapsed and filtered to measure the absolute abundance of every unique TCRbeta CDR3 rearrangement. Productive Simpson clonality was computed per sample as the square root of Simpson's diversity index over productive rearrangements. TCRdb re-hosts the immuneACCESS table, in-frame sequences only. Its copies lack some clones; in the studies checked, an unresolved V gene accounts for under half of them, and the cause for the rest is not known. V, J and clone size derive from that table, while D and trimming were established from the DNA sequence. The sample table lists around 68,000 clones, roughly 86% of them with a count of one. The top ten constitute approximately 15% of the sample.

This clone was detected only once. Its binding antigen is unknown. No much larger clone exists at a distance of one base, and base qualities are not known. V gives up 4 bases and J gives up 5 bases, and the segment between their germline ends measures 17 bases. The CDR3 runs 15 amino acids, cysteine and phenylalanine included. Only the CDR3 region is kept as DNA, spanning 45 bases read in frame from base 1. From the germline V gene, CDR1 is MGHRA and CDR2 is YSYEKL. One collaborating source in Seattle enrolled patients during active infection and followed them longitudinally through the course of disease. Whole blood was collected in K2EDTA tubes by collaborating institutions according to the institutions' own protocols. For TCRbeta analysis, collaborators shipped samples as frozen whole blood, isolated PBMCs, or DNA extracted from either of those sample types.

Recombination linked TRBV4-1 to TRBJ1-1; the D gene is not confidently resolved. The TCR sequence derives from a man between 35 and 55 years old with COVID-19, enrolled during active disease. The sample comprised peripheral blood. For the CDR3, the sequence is CASSPLDFFGTEAFF. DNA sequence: TGCGCCAGCAGCCCTTTGGACTTTTTTGGGACTGAAGCTTTCTTT.